The 23 T cell receptor beta chains given below trace back to one sample, sequenced in a study of blood T cell repertoires in COVID-19. Assay used: immunoSEQ multiplex PCR; TCRdb lists only in-frame clones, some missing. There are about 140,000 clones in the sample; around 84% occur only once, and about 8.1% lies in the top ten. The sequenced sample was peripheral blood. Receptor source: a man younger than 40 with COVID-19, enrolled during active disease.

The V call is TRBV9, the J call TRBJ2-7, with D possibly TRBD1 on 6 matching bases. The CDR3 covers 15 residues. Germline V gene lookup returns CDR1 SGDLS and CDR2 YYNGEE. V lost 0 bases and J 7 bases, leaving 17 bases between the germline ends. CDR3 sequence reads: CASSVDGGAGREQYF. As DNA, the CDR3 is TGTGCCAGCAGCGTAGATGGGGGCGCTGGCAGGGAGCAGTACTTC.

V is TRBV28 and J is TRBJ1-1; tentatively, D is TRBD1 (6 bases). The V gene lost 7 bases and the J gene lost 4 bases, with 13 bases spanning the gap. This CDR3 has 13 amino acids. CDR1 is MDHEN, CDR2 SYDVKM, per germline. The CDR3 loop reads CASNRDIGTEAFF. The CDR3 DNA sequence: TGTGCCAGCAACCGGGACATCGGCACTGAAGCTTTCTTT.

This clone was detected a few times. V and J are TRBV29-1 and TRBJ2-1, with D possibly matching TRBD2 (6 bases). The CDR3 is 13 amino acids. In germline, CDR1 is SQVTM, CDR2 ANQGSEA. V lost 7 bases and J lost 5, with 15 bases in between. The CDR3 loop reads CSAGGGKDNEQFF. CDR3 in DNA: TGCAGCGCGGGCGGCGGGAAGGACAATGAGCAGTTCTTC.

The CDR3 DNA reads as TGCGCCAGCAGCCGGAGAACGAACACTGAAGCTTTCTTT. It translates to CASSRRTNTEAFF. J is TRBJ1-1 and V is TRBV4-3; unclear D gene. The CDR3 contains 13 residues. The germline V gene has CDR1 LGHNA and CDR2 YSLEER. Trimming took off 4 bases at V and 1 base at J, with 7 bases between the two ends.

This sequence joins TRBV6-2 or TRBV6-3 and TRBJ1-5, with 7 bases lining up with TRBD1. Germline trimming cut 0 bases from V and 6 bases from J; bases unmatched to any gene: 5. Per germline, CDR1 MNHEY and CDR2 SVGEGT. The CDR3 loop spans 15 amino acids. This CDR3 is CASSYSATGFQPQHF. CDR3 bases: TGTGCCAGCAGTTACTCAGCGACAGGGTTTCAGCCCCAGCATTTT.

This chain links TRBV5-4 with TRBJ1-5; 12 bases align to TRBD1. This CDR3 contains 16 residues. V lost 4 bases, J lost 6 bases, and 8 bases stayed unmatched. The germline V gene has CDR1 SGHNT and CDR2 YYREEE (reference sequence). In DNA, the CDR3 is TGTGCCAGCAGCCACGGGGGACAGGGGGCTGGTCAGCCCCAGCATTTT. Translation: CASSHGGQGAGQPQHF.

This chain connects TRBV7-2 to TRBJ2-1; D remains unclear. V gave up 8 bases and J gave up 0 bases, with 11 bases separating them. The CDR3 sequence is 14 residues long. The germline gives CDR1 SGHTA, CDR2 FQGNSA. The CDR3 protein is CASHPPNSYNEQFF. CDR3 coding DNA: TGTGCCAGCCATCCCCCTAACTCCTACAATGAGCAGTTCTTC.

The rearrangement uses TRBV6-1 and TRBJ2-7; possibly TRBD2 for D (6 bases). The CDR3 consists of 15 residues. V was pared by 1 base and J by 0 bases, with 10 bases between. Germline CDR1 and CDR2: MNHNS and SASEGT. The DNA for the CDR3 is TGTGCCAGCAGTGAAGGATTCGGGAGCTCCTACGAGCAGTACTTC. This sequence encodes CASSEGFGSSYEQYF.

This clone was seen only a few times. This chain connects TRBV11-2 to TRBJ1-2, with unresolved D. The CDR3 runs 12 residues. Trimming took off 5 bases at V and 5 bases at J, with 9 bases between the two ends. Germline values: CDR1 SGHAT, CDR2 FQNNGV. This CDR3 reads CASSGGIYGYTF. The CDR3 nucleotides are TGTGCCAGCAGCGGAGGGATTTATGGCTACACCTTC.

This chain links TRBV6-5 with TRBJ1-6; D uncertain. This CDR3 has 15 amino acids. Germline assignment: CDR1 MNHEY and CDR2 SVGAGI. The ends were cut back, 7 bases at V and 7 bases at J, with 17 bases in the middle. Here the CDR3 reads CASTPSGVRNSPLHF. The CDR3 DNA is TGTGCCAGCACACCTTCCGGGGTGAGGAATTCACCCCTCCACTTT.

The gene calls are TRBV30 and TRBJ1-1; no clear D. The CDR3 is made up of 13 amino acids. Germline V gives CDR1 GTSNPN, CDR2 SVGIG (reference sequence). The V end lost 2 bases, the J end lost 5 bases, and 12 bases lay between the germline ends. DNA for the CDR3: TGTGCCTGGAGTAGGCGGATTGATACTGAAGCTTTCTTT. Its translation: CAWSRRIDTEAFF.

The rearrangement joins TRBV7-2 to TRBJ2-3; D remains ambiguous. This CDR3 is 14 amino acids long. Germline values: CDR1 SGHTA, CDR2 FQGNSA. V was pared by 4 bases and J by 4 bases, with 12 bases between. CDR3 coding DNA: TGTGCCAGCAGCTCGCACGTGAGCGCAGATACGCAGTATTTT. Protein product: CASSSHVSADTQYF.

This sequence joins TRBV19 and TRBJ1-3; maybe TRBD1 (5 bases). V shed 8 bases and J shed 1 base, with 9 bases lying between them. The V gene's germline CDR1 is LNHDA and CDR2 SQIVND (reference sequence). The CDR3 covers 13 residues. Written as DNA, the CDR3 is TGTGCCAGTGCCTCAGGGTCTGGAAACACCATATATTTT. Amino acids: CASASGSGNTIYF.

The chain uses TRBV3-1 (or the pseudogene TRBV3-2) and TRBJ1-2; 10 bases match TRBD1. This CDR3 has 14 amino acids. Trimming took 1 base from V and 7 from J; bases not matched to a gene: 3. Germline-derived CDR1 and CDR2 are LGHDT and YNNKEL (reference sequence). The CDR3 sequence is CASSQVGTGAGYTF. CDR3 bases: TGTGCCAGCAGCCAAGTTGGGACAGGGGCTGGCTACACCTTC.

The V and J genes are TRBV19 and TRBJ2-6; D is perhaps TRBD2 (6 bases). The CDR3 length is 16 residues. Germline-derived CDR1 and CDR2 are LNHDA and SQIVND (reference sequence). Trimming shortened V by 1 base and J by 3 bases, and 10 bases separated the two germline ends. Here the CDR3 reads CASSIGGALGANVLTF. The CDR3 DNA follows: TGTGCCAGTAGTATAGGCGGGGCCCTTGGGGCCAACGTCCTGACTTTC.

This chain connects TRBV5-1 to TRBJ2-7; 7 bases line up with TRBD1. This CDR3 region has 14 residues. Germline CDR1 reads SGHRS; CDR2 reads YFSETQ. V was clipped by 4 bases and J by 7 bases; unmatched bases: 11. CDR3 sequence reads: CASSPIRGLGEQYF. The CDR3 region has the DNA TGCGCCAGCAGCCCTATAAGGGGGCTGGGGGAGCAGTACTTC.

V and J are TRBV6-5 and TRBJ2-1; possible D gene TRBD2, 5 bases. There are 14 residues in the CDR3. Per the germline V gene, CDR1 is MNHEY and CDR2 is SVGAGI. V was pared by 2 bases and J by 2 bases, with 7 bases between. The CDR3 DNA reads TGTGCCAGCAGTTACGACGGGACCTACAATGAGCAGTTCTTC. Translating gives CASSYDGTYNEQFF.

The V gene is TRBV6-5, the J gene TRBJ1-4, with 8 bases matching TRBD1. Germline values: CDR1 MNHEY, CDR2 SVGAGI. The CDR3 has 15 amino acids. With V trimmed by 6 bases and J by 4 bases, 7 bases remained unmatched. The CDR3 sequence is CASRTTGGGNEKLFF. The CDR3 coding sequence is TGTGCCAGCAGAACTACAGGGGGAGGTAATGAAAAACTGTTTTTT.

This chain joins TRBV6-6 and TRBJ1-2, with 10 bases matching TRBD1. With V trimmed by 6 bases and J by 7 bases, 11 bases remained unmatched. The CDR3 is 15 residues long. Germline CDR1 and CDR2: MNHNY and SVGAGI (reference sequence). The CDR3 spells CASSLTGTGVVGYTF. DNA for the CDR3: TGTGCCAGCAGCCTGACCGGGACAGGGGTAGTTGGCTACACCTTC.

The V gene is TRBV19, the J gene TRBJ2-5, with D perhaps TRBD1 (5 bases). This CDR3 is 14 amino acids long. V lost 4 bases, J lost 1 base, and 10 bases lay in between. Germline V lookup: CDR1 LNHDA, CDR2 SQIVND (reference sequence). CDR3 amino acids: CASSKTRVQETQYF. In DNA form, the CDR3 reads TGTGCCAGTAGTAAAACCAGGGTCCAAGAGACCCAGTACTTC.

V and J are TRBV4-3 and TRBJ1-1; a weak D match, TRBD1 (6 bases). Germline V gene lookup returns CDR1 LGHNA and CDR2 YSLEER. V was clipped by 0 bases and J by 1 base, with 12 bases between them. The CDR3 sequence is 16 residues long. Here the CDR3 DNA reads TGCGCCAGCAGCCAAGAAATGGGGACAACGAACACTGAAGCTTTCTTT. It codes for CASSQEMGTTNTEAFF.

This chain links TRBV7-2 with TRBJ2-5, with a possible D match to TRBD1 (6 bases). Germline loops: CDR1 SGHTA, CDR2 FQGNSA. The CDR3 is made up of 15 amino acids. V lost 0 bases to trimming and J lost 0 bases, with 8 bases between them. The CDR3 reads CASSLARGYQETQYF. As DNA, the CDR3 is TGTGCCAGCAGCTTAGCGAGGGGGTACCAAGAGACCCAGTACTTC. Together with reference TRBV7-2 and TRBJ2-5, the CDR3 gives the full variable domain: GAGVSQSPSNKVTEKGKDVELRCDPISGHTALYWYRQSLGQGLEFLIYFQGNSAPDKSGLPSDRFSAERTGGSVSTLTIQRTQQEDSAVYLCASSLARGYQETQYFGPGTRLLVL.

The gene calls are TRBV28 and TRBJ1-3; 8 positions agree with TRBD1. V shed 5 bases, J shed 0 bases, and the junction held 15 bases outside the gene matches. The CDR3 contains 19 residues. CDR1 is MDHEN and CDR2 is SYDVKM in the germline V gene. The CDR3 DNA reads TGTGCCAGCAGTCCCCTGGGACAGGACGAACTAACCTCTGGAAACACCATATATTTT. Amino acids: CASSPLGQDELTSGNTIYF.